This T cell receptor (beta chain) was retrieved from a study of response to subunit inactivated influenza vaccine. TCRdb independently ran MiXCR on the RT-PCR reads; one entry per CDR3 protein. The profile shows roughly 630,000 distinct CDR3 sequences, 13% to 15% of them singletons. The CDR3 has 15 residues. Germline assignment: CDR1 SQVTM and CDR2 ANQGSEA. V gave up 2 bases and J gave up 6 bases, with 18 bases separating them. This clonotype was counted a few times. The antigen remains undetermined. Findings and caveats of the study: It was suggested by the authors that few new T cells are recruited by each seasonal influenza vaccination.

The rearrangement joins TRBV29-1 to TRBJ2-3; possible D gene TRBD1, 6 bases. Sequences were derived from PBMCs from blood, sampled 14 days before vaccination. This sequence was found in a man over 45 who received an inactivated influenza vaccine. The CDR3 DNA reads TGCAGCGTTGAACCGACAGGCAGTTTGGGGGATACGCAGTATTTT. It encodes CSVEPTGSLGDTQYF.